The rows below give T cell receptor beta chains drawn from one sample of a study of shared clonotypes between healthy human individuals. The table came from immunoSEQ multiplex PCR; TCRdb's copy has only in-frame clones and leaves some out. The sample carries around 2,000,000 clones, about 95% recorded once. Sequencing was done on a sample of naive CD8+ T cells sorted from blood. These receptor sequences come from a man aged 18 to 29 in good health. CDR3s leave out the opening cysteine and the closing phenylalanine or tryptophan.

cdr3_aa cdr3_length j_call v_call
ASSLVTSNQPQH 12 TRBJ1-5 TRBV28
SAPRAEAF 8 TRBJ1-1 TRBV20-1
ASSSLVGSGRAGETQY 16 TRBJ2-5 TRBV27
ASSSGQGAYNEQF 13 TRBJ2-1 TRBV7-9
ASSYSTGSSYEQY 13 TRBJ2-7 TRBV6-5
ASSFGTQYTEAF 12 TRBJ1-1 TRBV5-6
AISGAEPTDTQY 12 TRBJ2-3 TRBV10-3
ASSSGRLSNQPQH 13 TRBJ1-5 TRBV6-5
ASSFGTASYEQY 12 TRBJ2-7 TRBV7-8
ASSHGIGIQY 10 TRBJ2-4 TRBV5-4
ACRTTGDTQY 10 TRBJ2-3 TRBV28